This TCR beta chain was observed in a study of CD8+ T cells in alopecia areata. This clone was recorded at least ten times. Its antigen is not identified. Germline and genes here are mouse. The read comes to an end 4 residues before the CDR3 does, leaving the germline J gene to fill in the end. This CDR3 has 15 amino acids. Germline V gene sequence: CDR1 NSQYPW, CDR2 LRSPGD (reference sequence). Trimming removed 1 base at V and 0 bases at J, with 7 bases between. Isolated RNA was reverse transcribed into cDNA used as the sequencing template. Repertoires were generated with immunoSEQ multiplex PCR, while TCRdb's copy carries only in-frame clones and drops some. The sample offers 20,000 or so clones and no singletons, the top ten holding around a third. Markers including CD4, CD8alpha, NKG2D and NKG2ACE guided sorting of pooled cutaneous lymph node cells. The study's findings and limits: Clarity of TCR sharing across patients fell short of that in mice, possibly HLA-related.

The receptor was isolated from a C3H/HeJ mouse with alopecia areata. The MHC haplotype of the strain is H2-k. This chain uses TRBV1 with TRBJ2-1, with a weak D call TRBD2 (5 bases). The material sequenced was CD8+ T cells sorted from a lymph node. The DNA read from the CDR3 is TGCACCTGCAGTGCAGCACTGGATAACTATGCT. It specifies CTCSAALDNYA. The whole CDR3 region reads CTCSAALDNYAEQFF.